The 4 T cell receptor beta chains reported below all come from one sample, sequenced in a study of blood T cell repertoires in COVID-19. TCRdb's table, derived via immunoSEQ multiplex PCR, lists solely in-frame clones and lacks some. In the table there are about 70,000 clones, around 88% of which are singletons. Sequences were obtained from peripheral blood. These receptors were taken from a human donor in a cohort sampled during active COVID-19.

The gene calls are TRBV24-1 and TRBJ2-7; D unresolved. V was clipped by 0 bases and J by 10 bases, with 6 bases between them. Germline assignment: CDR1 KGHDR and CDR2 SFDVKD. This CDR3 is built from 11 residues. CDR3 residues: CATSDLQAQYF. The CDR3, as DNA: TGTGCCACCAGTGATTTGCAAGCCCAGTACTTC.

V usage is TRBV28 and J usage is TRBJ1-2; unclear D gene. The CDR3 has 15 amino acids. V was shortened by 3 bases and J by 4 bases, with 15 bases between the two germline ends. Germline CDR1 reads MDHEN; CDR2 reads SYDVKM. The CDR3 region is CASSFSVQSFYGYTF. Written as DNA, the CDR3 is TGTGCCAGCAGTTTCAGTGTACAGAGTTTCTATGGCTACACCTTC.

The V call is TRBV6-5, the J call TRBJ1-1; 8 nucleotides agree with TRBD1. J was trimmed by 5 bases and V by 2 bases; bases with no gene match: 4. The CDR3 has 14 amino acids. Germline lookup yields CDR1 MNHEY and CDR2 SVGAGI. CDR3 residues: CASSYRDRTTEAFF. Here the CDR3 DNA reads TGTGCCAGCAGTTACCGGGACAGGACAACTGAAGCTTTCTTT.

The chain combines TRBV3-1 (or the pseudogene TRBV3-2) with TRBJ2-5; perhaps TRBD1 as D (6 bases). The V gene lost 6 bases and the J gene lost 1 base, with 12 bases spanning the gap. The CDR3 contains 14 residues. In germline, CDR1 is LGHDT, CDR2 YNNKEL (reference sequence). CDR3 DNA sequence: TGTGCCAGCAGGCACACGACAGGCCAAGAGACCCAGTACTTC. It is translated as CASRHTTGQETQYF.